One sample yielded the 12 T cell receptor beta chains listed below, sequenced in a study of cytomegalovirus exposure and HLA in healthy donors. TCRdb's table, derived via immunoSEQ multiplex PCR, lists solely in-frame clones and lacks some. Of 67,000 or so clones in the sample, over 85% were seen once. The source material was PBMCs. The receptors shown here come from a man aged 18 to 29 in good health and CMV-seropositive.

The chain joins TRBV19 to TRBJ2-2, with D possibly TRBD1 on 7 matching bases. V lost 2 bases and J 5 bases, leaving 9 bases between the germline ends. The CDR3 spans 14 residues. The V gene's germline CDR1 is LNHDA and CDR2 SQIVND (reference sequence). The CDR3 sequence: CASSIPGGTGELFF. The CDR3 coding sequence is TGTGCCAGTAGTATACCAGGGGGGACCGGGGAGCTGTTTTTT.

The J gene is TRBJ2-6, the V gene TRBV28, with a weak D call TRBD2 (5 bases). Between the trimmed V and J ends, which lost 5 bases and 3 bases, there was a span of 17 bases. CDR3 length: 17 amino acids. Germline assignment: CDR1 MDHEN and CDR2 SYDVKM. CDR3 DNA sequence: TGTGCCAGCAGTCCACCCGGAGGTATCCGTGGGGCCAACGTCCTGACTTTC. This encodes CASSPPGGIRGANVLTF. Together with reference TRBV28 and TRBJ2-6, the CDR3 gives the full variable domain: DVKVTQSSRYLVKRTGEKVFLECVQDMDHENMFWYRQDPGLGLRLIYFSYDVKMKEKGDIPEGYSVSREKKERFSLILESASTNQTSMYLCASSPPGGIRGANVLTFGAGSRLTVL.

The chain uses TRBV10-1 and TRBJ2-3, with D unclear. Germline CDR1 and CDR2: WNHNN and SYGVQD (reference sequence). V lost 4 bases and J lost 7, with 6 bases in between. This CDR3 contains 11 residues. As DNA, the CDR3 is TGCGCCAGCAGTGGGGCAAATACGCAGTATTTT. Translated: CASSGANTQYF.

This clone was counted a single time. The V and J genes are TRBV5-6 and TRBJ2-1, with D possibly being TRBD2 (6 bases). The germline gives CDR1 SGHDT, CDR2 YYEEEE. V was trimmed by 1 base and J by 7 bases, leaving 15 bases between them. The CDR3 sequence is 15 residues long. For the CDR3, the DNA is TGTGCCAGCAGCTTGCTGTCTAGCGCGCGGAATGAGCAGTTCTTC. Its translation: CASSLLSSARNEQFF.

The rearrangement links TRBV13 to TRBJ2-7, with 8 bases matching TRBD1. V was pared by 4 bases and J by 0 bases, with 8 bases of the junction left unmatched. Germline assignment: CDR1 PRHDT and CDR2 FYEKMQ (reference sequence). The CDR3 has 16 residues. CDR3 nucleotide sequence: TGTGCCAGCAGCTCCACTCCGGGGACAGGCTCCTACGAGCAGTACTTC. It translates to CASSSTPGTGSYEQYF.

This chain connects TRBV7-8 to TRBJ1-1, with TRBD1 identical over 8 bases. The V gene end was trimmed by 8 bases and the J gene end by 2 bases; junction bases not matched to a gene: 10. The germline gives CDR1 SGHVS, CDR2 FQNEAQ. This CDR3 has 15 residues. DNA of the CDR3: TGTGCCAGCGCAGACGACAGGGGTTTAAACACTGAAGCTTTCTTT. Translated, it gives CASADDRGLNTEAFF. Supplemented by reference TRBV7-8 and TRBJ1-1, the full variable domain reads GAGVSQSPRYKVAKRGQDVALRCDPISGHVSLFWYQQALGQGPEFLTYFQNEAQLDKSGLPSDRFFAERPEGSVSTLKIQRTQQEDSAVYLCASADDRGLNTEAFFGQGTRLTVV.

This chain joins TRBV12-1 and TRBJ2-1; the D segment call TRBD1 is taken from the table without a DNA check. TRBV12-1 constitutes a pseudogene. The CDR3 covers 15 residues. The CDR3 bases are TGTGCCAGCAGCTTTTTGCAGGGGGGATACAATGAGCAGTTCTTC. This gives the protein CASSFLQGGYNEQFF.

The CDR3 DNA sequence: TGTGCCAGCAGTGAAAGGAGACAGGGGCTTGTTCGGAACACTGAAGCTTTCTTT. This sequence encodes CASSERRQGLVRNTEAFF. The rearrangement links TRBV25-1 to TRBJ1-1, with TRBD1 identical over 8 bases. This CDR3 is 18 amino acids long. Germline V gene lookup returns CDR1 MGHDK and CDR2 SYGVNS. V was clipped by 2 bases and J by 1 base; unmatched bases: 12.

The chain couples TRBV5-4 to TRBJ1-2; unclear D gene. The CDR3 is 16 residues long. The V and J ends lost 4 bases and 1 base respectively, with 17 bases between them. Germline V gene data show CDR1 as SGHNT and CDR2 as YYREEE (reference sequence). The CDR3 DNA follows: TGTGCCAGCAGCCCCACCGCGAGGGAGCTTAACTATGGCTACACCTTC. Residues: CASSPTARELNYGYTF.

The chain uses TRBV7-2 and TRBJ2-2; possibly TRBD2 for D (7 bases). The V gene's germline CDR1 is SGHTA and CDR2 FQGNSA. The V gene lost 4 bases and the J gene lost 0 bases, with 15 bases spanning the gap. This CDR3 spans 17 amino acids. The CDR3 loop reads CASSSRRRGPNTGELFF. CDR3 coding DNA: TGTGCCAGCAGCTCCCGCCGGCGGGGGCCGAACACCGGGGAGCTGTTTTTT. Based on the CDR3 plus reference TRBV7-2 and TRBJ2-2, the full variable domain is GAGVSQSPSNKVTEKGKDVELRCDPISGHTALYWYRQSLGQGLEFLIYFQGNSAPDKSGLPSDRFSAERTGGSVSTLTIQRTQQEDSAVYLCASSSRRRGPNTGELFFGEGSRLTVL.

The chain employs TRBV29-1 and TRBJ2-3; tentatively, D is TRBD1 (5 bases). The CDR3 extends over 14 amino acids. Per the germline V gene, CDR1 is SQVTM and CDR2 is ANQGSEA. V shed 5 bases and J shed 2 bases, with 14 bases lying between them. Here the CDR3 DNA reads TGCAGCGTTCTACAGGCAGATTTCACAGATACGCAGTATTTT. Its translation: CSVLQADFTDTQYF.

With respect to this clone: At one end the junction does not follow the germline gene, possibly because of a read error. The gene calls are TRBV7-7 and TRBJ2-5; TRBD2 aligns across 9 bases. The CDR3 length is 17 residues. Germline V gene sequence: CDR1 SSHAT, CDR2 FNYEAQ (reference sequence). The CDR3 protein is CASSLSLAGQREETQYF. CDR3 coding DNA: TGTGCTAGCAGCTTAAGTCTAGCGGGACAGAGGGAAGAGACCCAGTACTTC.